Listed here are 15 T cell receptor beta chains from one sample, sequenced in a study of T cells in Graves' hyperthyroidism and ophthalmopathy. TCR beta CDR3 regions were amplified from RNA. TCR CDR3 regions were first amplified by RT-PCR with HTBI primers. Each CDR3 protein gets one entry after TCRdb re-called the multiplex PCR reads with MiXCR. The sample shows around 450,000 distinct CDR3 sequences, roughly 15% of them seen only once. The material sequenced was blood. The receptor source for this set is a young woman with Graves' hyperthyroidism.

This clonotype was seen ten or more times. V and J are TRBV28 and TRBJ2-1; 14 nucleotides match TRBD2. Unmatched junction bases numbered 18, after V lost 6 bases and J lost 11 bases. The germline V gene has CDR1 MDHEN and CDR2 SYDVKM. This CDR3 has 18 amino acids. DNA of the CDR3: TGTGCCAGCAGGATAACCGGACTAGCGGGAGGTAGAAGGAGGCAGCAGTTCTTC. Protein sequence: CASRITGLAGGRRRQQFF. Together with reference TRBV28 and TRBJ2-1, the CDR3 gives the full variable domain: DVKVTQSSRYLVKRTGEKVFLECVQDMDHENMFWYRQDPGLGLRLIYFSYDVKMKEKGDIPEGYSVSREKKERFSLILESASTNQTSMYLCASRITGLAGGRRRQQFFGPGTRLTVL.

This clonotype came up a few times. A single base separates this from a much larger clone, so it may be a read error. CDR3 sequence reads: CASSQDRAYGYTF. For the CDR3, the DNA is TGTGCCAGCAGCCAAGACAGGGCCTATGGCTACACCTTC. The chain links TRBV11-2 to TRBJ1-2; TRBD1 matches 7 bases. V lost 5 bases and J lost 4; bases outside the gene matches: 4. Per germline, CDR1 SGHAT and CDR2 FQNNGV. The CDR3 is made up of 13 amino acids.

This clonotype was seen many times. This chain uses TRBV28 with TRBJ1-1; 7 bases are shared with TRBD1. The CDR3 length is 13 residues. Per the germline V gene, CDR1 is MDHEN and CDR2 is SYDVKM. The trim removed 2 bases at V and 12 bases at J, leaving 9 bases unmatched. Here the CDR3 reads CASSLGQVPLPFF. As DNA, the CDR3 is TGTGCCAGCAGTTTAGGACAGGTCCCCCTTCCTTTCTTT.

This clonotype appeared many times. The gene calls are TRBV3-1 and TRBJ1-4; D is unclear. V was cut by 2 bases and J by 4 bases, with 11 bases left in between. The CDR3 totals 15 residues. Germline CDR1 reads LGHDT; CDR2 reads YNNKEL (reference sequence). This CDR3 is CASSQIQAINEKLFF. For the CDR3, the DNA is TGTGCCAGCAGCCAAATTCAGGCAATTAATGAAAAACTGTTTTTT.

This clonotype was picked up many times. The chain employs TRBV6-1 and TRBJ1-1; D remains unclear. Between the trimmed V and J ends, which lost 7 bases and 0 bases, there was a span of 3 bases. This CDR3 region has 11 residues. Germline V CDR1 and CDR2: MNHNS, SASEGT. CDR3 sequence reads: CASMMNTEAFF. The CDR3 coding sequence is TGTGCCAGCATGATGAACACTGAAGCTTTCTTT.

This clonotype was seen repeatedly, ten times or more. V usage is TRBV12-3 or TRBV12-4 and J usage is TRBJ2-1; possibly TRBD2 for D (6 bases). The CDR3 totals 17 residues. V was clipped by 3 bases and J by 5 bases, with 20 bases between them. This chain's CDR3 is CASSFPGRLSFHNEQFF. CDR3 DNA sequence: TGTGCCAGCAGTTTCCCGGGGAGGCTGTCCTTTCACAATGAGCAGTTCTTC.

Many counts were recorded for this clonotype. The rearrangement joins TRBV29-1 to TRBJ2-7; D uncertain. There are 13 residues in the CDR3. The germline V gene has CDR1 SQVTM and CDR2 ANQGSEA. V dropped 3 bases and J dropped 3 bases, with 12 bases sitting between them. The CDR3, as DNA: TGCAGCGTTGAGATCGGCACGAGCTACGAGCAGTACTTC. Its translation: CSVEIGTSYEQYF.

This clonotype has at least ten counts. The chain employs TRBV12-3 or TRBV12-4 and TRBJ1-1, with 10 bases aligning to TRBD1. The V and J ends lost 5 bases and 6 bases, in that order; junction bases with no gene match: 6. The CDR3 sequence is 14 residues long. The CDR3 loop is CASSQDRGRPEAFF. The CDR3 bases are TGTGCCAGCAGTCAGGACAGGGGGAGGCCTGAAGCTTTCTTT.

This clonotype was picked up many times. The genes are TRBV30 and TRBJ1-1; 9 bases fit TRBD1. The CDR3 is made up of 14 amino acids. Looked up from germline, CDR1 is GTSNPN and CDR2 is SVGIG (reference sequence). V was clipped by 5 bases and J by 1 base; unmatched bases: 5. This chain's CDR3 is CAWDPGQGNTEAFF. In DNA, the CDR3 is TGTGCCTGGGATCCGGGACAGGGGAACACTGAAGCTTTCTTT.

The chain is built from TRBV27 and TRBJ1-3; tentatively, D is TRBD1 (5 bases). The CDR3 has 16 amino acids. Germline CDR1 reads MNHEY; CDR2 reads SMNVEV (reference sequence). Trimming cost V 6 bases and J 0 bases, with 15 bases left between them. The CDR3 reads CASSLTDRNSGNTIYF. The CDR3 DNA sequence: TGTGCCAGCAGCTTGACCGACAGAAACTCTGGAAACACCATATATTTT.

The table lists this clonotype with many counts. The rearrangement joins TRBV6-1 to TRBJ1-2, with a tentative D call TRBD1 (6 bases). Germline values: CDR1 MNHNS, CDR2 SASEGT. V was shortened by 7 bases and J by 5 bases, with 8 bases between the two germline ends. CDR3 size: 11 residues. The CDR3, as DNA: TGTGCCAGCACCCAGGGGTATGGCTACACCTTC. Its protein is CASTQGYGYTF.

On this clonotype itself: Relative to the germline gene, one junction end is altered; a read error may explain this. V is TRBV5-1 and J is TRBJ2-2; D is perhaps TRBD1 (6 bases). The CDR3 extends over 15 amino acids. Germline V CDR1 and CDR2: SGHRS, YFSETQ. This chain's CDR3 is CASSFTGPNTGKLFF. As DNA, the CDR3 is TGCGCCAGCAGCTTTACAGGGCCGAACACCGGGAAGCTGTTTTTT. Using reference TRBV5-1 and TRBJ2-2 for the parts outside the CDR3, the full variable domain is KAGVTQTPRYLIKTRGQQVTLSCSPISGHRSVSWYQQTPGQGLQFLFEYFSETQRNKGNFPGRFSGRQFSNSRSEMNVSTLELGDSALYLCASSFTGPNTGKLFFGEGSRLTVL.

In its sample, this clonotype was seen many times. The V call is TRBV7-3, the J call TRBJ2-1; possible D gene TRBD2, 5 bases. CDR3 size: 15 residues. Trimming removed 1 base from V and 2 bases from J, with 9 bases in between. From germline, CDR1 is SGHTA and CDR2 FQGTGA. CDR3 protein: CASSLMAGTYNEQFF. CDR3 sequence (DNA): TGTGCCAGCAGCTTAATGGCCGGGACCTACAATGAGCAGTTCTTC.

This clonotype showed up many times. The rearrangement joins TRBV20-1 to TRBJ2-3; D could derive from TRBD1 or TRBD2 (5 bases each). Germline CDR1 and CDR2: DFQATT and SNEGSKA (reference sequence). This CDR3 is 15 amino acids long. V lost 2 bases and J lost 5, with 17 bases in between. The CDR3, as DNA: TGCAGTGCTAGAACTCCGGGGCCGGTTGGAGATACGCAGTATTTT. It is translated as CSARTPGPVGDTQYF.

V gene TRBV28 combines with J gene TRBJ1-2; D not certain. Germline values: CDR1 MDHEN, CDR2 SYDVKM. This CDR3 has 12 residues. Trimming removed 5 bases from V and 5 bases from J, with 9 bases in between. The CDR3 reads CASSGDRYGYTF. The CDR3 DNA reads as TGTGCCAGCAGTGGGGATCGATATGGCTACACCTTC.